This T cell receptor (beta chain) was observed in a study of shared clonotypes between healthy human individuals. CDR3 size: 16 residues. V shed 5 bases, J shed 6 bases, and the junction held 7 bases outside the gene matches. Germline CDR1 and CDR2: SGHTA and FQGNSA. On this clone: Its specificity is unknown.

Sequenced by immunoSEQ multiplex PCR; TCRdb stores in-frame clones only, minus some. The sample carries more than 500,000 clones, 90% to 96% recorded once. General study results and limits: Memory subsets had estimated richness that was generally smaller than that of naive subsets. The sharing of roughly 5% of naive CD4 clonotypes was seen across a few donors. A reduction in generation probabilities was seen for non-shared clonotypes relative to those shared by all four donors.

The sequence was obtained from a woman aged 30 to 39 in good health. The genes are TRBV7-2 and TRBJ2-3; 14 bases map to TRBD2. Sequenced material: naive CD4+ T cells sorted from blood. Subset described: CD45RA+ positively selected. CDR3 amino acids: CASSPGLAGVGDTQYF. The CDR3 nucleotides read TGTGCCAGCAGCCCGGGACTAGCGGGAGTAGGGGATACGCAGTATTTT.